This TCR beta chain comes out of a study of shared clonotypes between healthy human individuals. Study outcomes and limitations: Generally, naive subsets came out with larger estimated richness than memory subsets.

Concerning this clone: Its antigen is unknown.

This CDR3 is built from 13 residues. V was clipped by 5 bases and J by 6 bases, with 13 bases between them. Germline-derived CDR1 and CDR2 are SEHNR and FQNEAQ (reference sequence). The material for each subset, its genomic DNA, was split evenly across several immunoSEQ plates. Sequencing used immunoSEQ multiplex PCR; TCRdb keeps in-frame clones, though not all of them. The repertoire holds 2 million to 3 million clones, with 90% to 95% as singletons. The source of this sequence is a man between 18 and 35 years old in good health. The chain has TRBV7-9 and TRBJ1-2; D is uncertain. Sequencing input: naive CD4+ T cells sorted from blood. Noted subset: CD45RA+ positively selected. CDR3 DNA sequence: TGTGCCAGCAGCGCCGAAAGGACTGATGGCTACACCTTC. Amino acids: CASSAERTDGYTF.